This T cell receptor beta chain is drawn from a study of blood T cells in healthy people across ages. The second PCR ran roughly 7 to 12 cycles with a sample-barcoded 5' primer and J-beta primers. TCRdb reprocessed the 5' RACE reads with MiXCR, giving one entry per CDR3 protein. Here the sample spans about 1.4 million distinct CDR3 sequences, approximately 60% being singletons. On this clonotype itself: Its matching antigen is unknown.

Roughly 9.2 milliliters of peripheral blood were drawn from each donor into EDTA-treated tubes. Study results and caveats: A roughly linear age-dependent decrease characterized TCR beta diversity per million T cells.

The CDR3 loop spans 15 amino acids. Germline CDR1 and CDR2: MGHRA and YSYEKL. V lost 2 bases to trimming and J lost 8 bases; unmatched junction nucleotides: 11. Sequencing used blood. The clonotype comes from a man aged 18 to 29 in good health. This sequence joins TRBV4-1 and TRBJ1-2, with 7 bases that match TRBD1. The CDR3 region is CASSQPGRGGEGYTF. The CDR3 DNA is TGCGCCAGCAGCCAACCGGGCAGGGGGGGAGAAGGCTACACCTTC.